A single sample gave rise to the 17 T cell receptor beta chains below, sequenced in a study of blood T cell repertoires in COVID-19. Generated by immunoSEQ multiplex PCR, the TCRdb table keeps only in-frame clones and is missing some. This table has 55,000 to 80,000 clones, approximately 90% appearing once. Sequencing was carried out using peripheral blood. These receptors originate from a human donor in a cohort sampled during active COVID-19.

This clone was seen only once. The rearrangement links TRBV4-2 to TRBJ2-5; 9 bases line up with TRBD2. The CDR3 covers 21 residues. Trimming removed 0 bases from V and 1 base from J; junction bases left unmatched: 18. Germline CDR1 LGHNA, CDR2 YNFKEQ. Here the CDR3 DNA reads TGTGCCAGCAGCCAAGATCCAAAGGGGGCGGGGAGACTAGCGGTCCAAGAGACCCAGTACTTC. Translation: CASSQDPKGAGRLAVQETQYF.

V is TRBV4-3 and J is TRBJ2-3; maybe TRBD2 (7 bases). The V end was cut by 1 base, the J end by 4 bases, with 12 bases between. The length of the CDR3 is 15 residues. The germline gives CDR1 LGHNA, CDR2 YSLEER. The CDR3 DNA follows: TGCGCCAGCAGCCAAGTGGGGGGGGGCCCAGATACGCAGTATTTT. Translating gives CASSQVGGGPDTQYF.

The gene calls are TRBV14 and TRBJ2-7; possibly TRBD1 for D (6 bases). V shed 4 bases and J shed 6 bases, with 13 bases lying between them. Germline V CDR1 and CDR2: SGHDN, FVKESK. This CDR3 region has 13 residues. CDR3 sequence: CASSRRGAGEQYF. CDR3 coding DNA: TGTGCCAGCAGCCGCAGGGGCGCTGGCGAGCAGTACTTC. Full variable domain (missing parts from reference TRBV14 and TRBJ2-7): EAGVTQFPSHSVIEKGQTVTLRCDPISGHDNLYWYRRVMGKEIKFLLHFVKESKQDESGMPNNRFLAERTGGTYSTLKVQPAELEDSGVYFCASSRRGAGEQYFGPGTRLTVT.

The rearrangement joins TRBV4-1 to TRBJ2-1; D is perhaps TRBD1 (5 bases). Germline CDR1 reads MGHRA; CDR2 reads YSYEKL. CDR3 length equals 16 residues. Deletions cut 4 bases from V and 7 bases from J, with 20 bases between. The CDR3 reads CASSRGPSNFRNEQFF. The CDR3 bases are TGCGCCAGCAGCCGGGGCCCTAGTAACTTTCGAAATGAGCAGTTCTTC.

The rearrangement links TRBV2 to TRBJ1-1, with D perhaps TRBD1 (5 bases). Per germline, CDR1 SNHLY and CDR2 FYNNEI. V was trimmed by 8 bases and J by 0 bases, leaving 13 bases between them. The CDR3 extends over 14 amino acids. The CDR3 DNA reads as TGTGCCAGCTGCCTTGAGACAGTGAACACTGAAGCTTTCTTT. Protein: CASCLETVNTEAFF.

The chain carries TRBV11-3 and TRBJ2-3, with 9 bases that match TRBD2. This CDR3 has 16 amino acids. The trim removed 1 base at V and 0 bases at J, leaving 2 bases unmatched. The germline V gene has CDR1 SGHNT and CDR2 YENEEA. DNA for the CDR3: TGTGCCAGCAGCTTAGGTCTAGCGGGAAGCACAGATACGCAGTATTTT. This translates into CASSLGLAGSTDTQYF.

The V and J genes are TRBV6-2 or TRBV6-3 and TRBJ1-1; D call uncertain. CDR3 length: 15 residues. Trimming shortened V by 0 bases and J by 4 bases, and 12 bases separated the two germline ends. Germline CDR1 reads MNHEY; CDR2 reads SVGEGT. The CDR3 nucleotides read TGTGCCAGCAGTTACTCGATGGAGGTGAGCACTGAAGCTTTCTTT. Residues: CASSYSMEVSTEAFF.

This chain uses TRBV6-2 or TRBV6-3 with TRBJ2-7; D may be TRBD2 (6 bases). Germline-derived CDR1 and CDR2 are MNHEY and SVGEGT. This CDR3 comprises 14 residues. The V and J ends lost 6 bases and 4 bases respectively, with 16 bases between them. CDR3 sequence reads: CASSLPGLRYEQYF. For the CDR3, the DNA is TGTGCCAGCAGCCTGCCGGGACTCCGATACGAGCAGTACTTC.

The rearrangement uses TRBV7-2 and TRBJ2-1, with D possibly matching TRBD2 (6 bases). V was shortened by 4 bases and J by 6 bases, with 10 bases between the two germline ends. Germline assignment: CDR1 SGHTA and CDR2 FQGNSA. The CDR3 consists of 13 residues. CDR3 bases: TGTGCCAGCAGCTCAGGGACTCCCAATGAGCAGTTCTTC. Amino acids: CASSSGTPNEQFF.

This CDR3 reads CASSPGTGGILRGYTF. The CDR3 nucleotides are TGTGCCAGCAGTCCGGGGACAGGGGGCATTTTAAGGGGCTACACCTTC. The chain joins TRBV28 to TRBJ1-2, with TRBD1 matching over 12 bases. Germline V CDR1 and CDR2: MDHEN, SYDVKM. V gave up 5 bases and J gave up 8 bases; unmatched junction bases: 12. The CDR3 runs 16 residues.

The chain couples TRBV29-1 to TRBJ2-7; TRBD1 matches at 7 bases. The V gene end was trimmed by 7 bases and the J gene end by 1 base; junction bases not matched to a gene: 10. Germline-derived CDR1 and CDR2 are SQVTM and ANQGSEA. The CDR3 runs to 14 residues. CDR3 loop: CSAETGTESYEQYF. The CDR3, as DNA: TGCAGCGCAGAGACCGGGACAGAGTCCTACGAGCAGTACTTC.

The chain joins TRBV7-3 to TRBJ2-1; the match to TRBD2 covers 8 bases. CDR3 length: 17 residues. V was pared by 3 bases and J by 2 bases, with 9 bases of the junction left unmatched. Germline CDR1 is SGHTA and CDR2 is FQGTGA. CDR3 sequence: CASSLTTTSGTYNEQFF. CDR3 coding DNA: TGTGCCAGCAGCTTGACAACTACTAGCGGAACCTACAATGAGCAGTTCTTC.

This clone was counted once. The gene calls are TRBV6-2 or TRBV6-3 and TRBJ2-5; 8 nucleotides align to TRBD2. CDR1 and CDR2 (germline): MNHEY, SVGEGT. V shed 4 bases, J shed 2 bases, and the junction held 6 bases outside the gene matches. CDR3 size: 15 residues. Here the CDR3 DNA reads TGTGCCAGCAGTTCTCAAAGCGGGAGACAAGAGACCCAGTACTTC. Encoded protein: CASSSQSGRQETQYF.

This sequence joins TRBV5-4 and TRBJ1-6, with D perhaps TRBD1 (5 bases). This CDR3 is 15 amino acids long. CDR1 and CDR2 from the germline V gene are SGHNT and YYREEE (reference sequence). Between the trimmed V and J ends, which lost 7 bases and 5 bases, there was a span of 16 bases. The CDR3 region is CASQGNGGNNSPLHF. CDR3 DNA sequence: TGTGCCAGCCAAGGAAACGGGGGAAATAATTCACCCCTCCACTTT. The variable domain in full, with the rest retrieved from reference TRBV5-4 and TRBJ1-6, is ETGVTQSPTHLIKTRGQQVTLRCSSQSGHNTVSWYQQALGQGPQFIFQYYREEENGRGNFPPRFSGLQFPNYSSELNVNALELDDSALYLCASQGNGGNNSPLHFGNGTRLTVT.

This chain uses TRBV19 with TRBJ2-6; D possibly corresponds to TRBD1 (6 bases). The CDR3 contains 16 residues. From germline, CDR1 is LNHDA and CDR2 SQIVND (reference sequence). Trimming left V 1 base short and J 3 bases short, with 10 bases between. The CDR3 sequence is CASSIGQAGGANVLTF. In DNA, the CDR3 is TGTGCCAGTAGTATAGGACAGGCTGGTGGGGCCAACGTCCTGACTTTC. The full variable domain, its missing parts supplied by reference TRBV19 and TRBJ2-6, is DGGITQSPKYLFRKEGQNVTLSCEQNLNHDAMYWYRQDPGQGLRLIYYSQIVNDFQKGDIAEGYSVSREKKESFPLTVTSAQKNPTAFYLCASSIGQAGGANVLTFGAGSRLTVL.

The rearrangement links TRBV3-1 (or the pseudogene TRBV3-2) to TRBJ1-2; TRBD1 matches at 7 bases. This CDR3 contains 15 residues. Germline V gives CDR1 LGHDT, CDR2 YNNKEL (reference sequence). Trimming took 2 bases from V and 6 from J; bases not matched to a gene: 9. The CDR3 DNA follows: TGTGCCAGCAGCCAACTGGGGGTACAGGGGAATGGCTACACCTTC. Its translation is CASSQLGVQGNGYTF.

V is TRBV5-1 and J is TRBJ2-3, with 13 bases that match TRBD2. V was clipped by 1 base and J by 2 bases; unmatched bases: 4. The germline gives CDR1 SGHRS, CDR2 YFSETQ. The CDR3 covers 17 residues. The CDR3 reads CASSLRLAGGITDTQYF. In DNA form, the CDR3 reads TGCGCCAGCAGCTTGCGACTAGCGGGAGGAATCACAGATACGCAGTATTTT. Full variable domain (missing parts from reference TRBV5-1 and TRBJ2-3): KAGVTQTPRYLIKTRGQQVTLSCSPISGHRSVSWYQQTPGQGLQFLFEYFSETQRNKGNFPGRFSGRQFSNSRSEMNVSTLELGDSALYLCASSLRLAGGITDTQYFGPGTRLTVL.